This TCR beta chain came from a study of vaccination and CD4 T cells after COVID-19. Turning to this clonotype: Its antigen is undetermined.

An Oncomine TCR Beta short-read assay was used to sequence the DNA from cultured CD4+ T cells. Each CDR3 protein is one row after TCRdb ran MiXCR on the PCR reads. The table lists under 20,000 distinct CDR3 sequences, about 80% of them singletons. The treatment was: approximately nine-day PBMC culture with coronavirus spike peptide pools or control peptides (ViraFEST assay). Sequenced material: CD4+ T cells from blood, cultured in vitro, taken after SARS-CoV-2 vaccination. The sequence was collected from a human donor who received a COVID-19 vaccine.

The CDR3 is CASSMTGRAFF. The CDR3 region has the DNA TGTGCCAGTAGTATGACCGGAAGGGCTTTCTTT. The chain links TRBV19 to TRBJ1-1; no definite D call. V gave up 3 bases and J gave up 11 bases, with 10 bases separating them. The CDR3 is 11 residues long. CDR1 LNHDA and CDR2 SQIVND come from the germline V gene (reference sequence).